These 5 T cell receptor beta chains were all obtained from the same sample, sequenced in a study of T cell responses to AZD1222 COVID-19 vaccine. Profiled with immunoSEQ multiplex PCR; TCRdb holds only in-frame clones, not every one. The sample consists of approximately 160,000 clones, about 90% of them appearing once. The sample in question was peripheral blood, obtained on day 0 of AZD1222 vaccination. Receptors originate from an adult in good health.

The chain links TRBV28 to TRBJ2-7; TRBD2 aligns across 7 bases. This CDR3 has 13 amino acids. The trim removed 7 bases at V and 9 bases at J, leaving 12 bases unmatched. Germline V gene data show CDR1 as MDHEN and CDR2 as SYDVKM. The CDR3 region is CASIPSGTRGQYF. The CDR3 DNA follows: TGTGCCAGCATTCCTAGCGGAACTCGGGGGCAGTACTTC.

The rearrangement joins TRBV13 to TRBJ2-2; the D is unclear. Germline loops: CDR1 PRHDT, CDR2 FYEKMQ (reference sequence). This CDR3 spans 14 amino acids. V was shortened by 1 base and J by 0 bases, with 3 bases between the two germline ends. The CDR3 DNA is TGTGCCAGCAGCTTAGACCCGAACACCGGGGAGCTGTTTTTT. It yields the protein CASSLDPNTGELFF.

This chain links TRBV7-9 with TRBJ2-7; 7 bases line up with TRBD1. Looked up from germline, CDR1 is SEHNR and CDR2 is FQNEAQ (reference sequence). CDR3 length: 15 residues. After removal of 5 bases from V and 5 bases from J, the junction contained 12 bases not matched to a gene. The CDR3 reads CASSPGPGQWDEQYF. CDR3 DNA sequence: TGTGCCAGCAGCCCCGGGCCGGGACAGTGGGACGAGCAGTACTTC. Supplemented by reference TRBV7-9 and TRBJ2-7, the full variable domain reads DTGVSQNPRHKITKRGQNVTFRCDPISEHNRLYWYRQTLGQGPEFLTYFQNEAQLEKSRLLSDRFSAERPKGSFSTLEIQRTEQGDSAMYLCASSPGPGQWDEQYFGPGTRLTVT.

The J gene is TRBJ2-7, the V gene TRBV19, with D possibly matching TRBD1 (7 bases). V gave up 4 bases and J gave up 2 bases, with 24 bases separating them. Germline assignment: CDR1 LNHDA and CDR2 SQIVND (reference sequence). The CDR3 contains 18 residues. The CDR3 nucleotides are TGTGCCAGTAGTACACCCCGTGGGAGGACAGGCTTAACCTACGAGCAGTACTTC. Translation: CASSTPRGRTGLTYEQYF. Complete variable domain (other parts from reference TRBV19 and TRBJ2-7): DGGITQSPKYLFRKEGQNVTLSCEQNLNHDAMYWYRQDPGQGLRLIYYSQIVNDFQKGDIAEGYSVSREKKESFPLTVTSAQKNPTAFYLCASSTPRGRTGLTYEQYFGPGTRLTVT.

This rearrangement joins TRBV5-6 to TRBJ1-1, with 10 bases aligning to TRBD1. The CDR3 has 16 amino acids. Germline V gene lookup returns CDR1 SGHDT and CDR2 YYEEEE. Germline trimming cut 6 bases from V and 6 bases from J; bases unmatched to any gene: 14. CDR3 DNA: TGTGCCAGCACCTCAGACAGGGGGCGCGAAAATTCTGAAGCTTTCTTT. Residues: CASTSDRGRENSEAFF. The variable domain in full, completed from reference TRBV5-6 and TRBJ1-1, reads DAGVTQSPTHLIKTRGQQVTLRCSPKSGHDTVSWYQQALGQGPQFIFQYYEEEERQRGNFPDRFSGHQFPNYSSELNVNALLLGDSALYLCASTSDRGRENSEAFFGQGTRLTVV.